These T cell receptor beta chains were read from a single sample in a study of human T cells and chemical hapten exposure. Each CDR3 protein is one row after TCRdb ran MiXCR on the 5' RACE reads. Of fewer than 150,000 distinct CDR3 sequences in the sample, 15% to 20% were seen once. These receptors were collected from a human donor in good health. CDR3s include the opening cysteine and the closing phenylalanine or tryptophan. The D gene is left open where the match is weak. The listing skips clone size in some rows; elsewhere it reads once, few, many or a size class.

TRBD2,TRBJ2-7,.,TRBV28,TGTGCCAGCAGCTGGGCTAGCGGGAGTGTCTACGAGCAGTACTTC,CASSWASGSVYEQYF
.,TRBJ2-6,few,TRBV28,TGTGCCAGCAGGTGGACTCGGGCCAACGTCCTGACTTTC,CASRWTRANVLTF
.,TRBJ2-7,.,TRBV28,TGTGCCACCCTAGGTGGGGTCCAGCGCGGCGAGCAGTACTTC,CATLGGVQRGEQYF
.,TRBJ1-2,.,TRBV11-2,TGTGCCAGCAGCTTACTTTCGACGCGGCACCCCTATGGCTACACCTTC,CASSLLSTRHPYGYTF
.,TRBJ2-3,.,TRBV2,TGTGCCAGCGTTTGGGGGTTCACAGATACGCAGTATTTT,CASVWGFTDTQYF
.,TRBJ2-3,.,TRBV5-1,TGCGCCAGCAGGGGATCCTCCACAGATACGCAGTATTTT,CASRGSSTDTQYF
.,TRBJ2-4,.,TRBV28,TGTGCCAGCAGTCCCTCAGGTGAAGGGGCGCTCGGGTACATTCAGTACTTC,CASSPSGEGALGYIQYF
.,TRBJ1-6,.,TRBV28,TGTGCCAGCAGTTTAAGGGCTCTGGGGAATTCACCCCTCCACTTT,CASSLRALGNSPLHF
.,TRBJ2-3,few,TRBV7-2,TGTGCCAGCAGCATAATGGATACGCAGTATTTT,CASSIMDTQYF
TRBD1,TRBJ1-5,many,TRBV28,TGTGCCAGCAGTTTAGGTGGGACAGGGAATCAGCCCCAGCATTTT,CASSLGGTGNQPQHF
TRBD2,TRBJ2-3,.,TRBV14,TGTGCCAGCAGCCAAAGGGAGCTGGGACTAGCGGTTCACACAGATACGCAGTATTTT,CASSQRELGLAVHTDTQYF
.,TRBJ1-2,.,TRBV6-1,TGTGCCAGCAGAGACCGACAGGAGCCCTATGGCTACACCTTC,CASRDRQEPYGYTF
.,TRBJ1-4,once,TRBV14,TGTGCCAGCAGCGAAGGACGGGTTAATGAAAAACTGTTTTTT,CASSEGRVNEKLFF
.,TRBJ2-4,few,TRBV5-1,TGCGCCAGCAGCTTGGGGCAGGCGTCGGCCAAAAACATTCAGTACTTC,CASSLGQASAKNIQYF
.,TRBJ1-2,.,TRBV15,TGTGCCACCGGTTTGGGGCAGACCAAACTAACCTTC,CATGLGQTKLTF
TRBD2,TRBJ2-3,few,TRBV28,TGTGCCAGCAGCCGGGGAGTAGCGGGAGGCCCTACAGATACGCAGTATTTT,CASSRGVAGGPTDTQYF
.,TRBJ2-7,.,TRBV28,TGTGCCACCCGGAAAGGGGGGACTCTCTACGAGCAGTACTTC,CATRKGGTLYEQYF
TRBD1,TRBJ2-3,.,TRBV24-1,TGTGCCACCAGTGATCTAGGACAGGGCACAGATACGCAGTATTTT,CATSDLGQGTDTQYF
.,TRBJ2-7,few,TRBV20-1,TGCAGTGCTGGTCCATACGAGCAGTACTTC,CSAGPYEQYF
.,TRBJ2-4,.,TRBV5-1,TGCGCCAGCAGCTTCGGCCTAGCCAAAAACATTCAGTACTTC,CASSFGLAKNIQYF
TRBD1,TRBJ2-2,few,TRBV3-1,TGTGCCAGCAGCCAGCAGGGGGCCGGGGAGCTGTTTTTT,CASSQQGAGELFF
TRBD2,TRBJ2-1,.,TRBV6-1,TGTGCCAGCAACCCCGATGGGGGGGCCTACAATGAGCAGTTCTTC,CASNPDGGAYNEQFF
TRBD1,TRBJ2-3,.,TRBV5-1,TGCGCCAGCAGCCCCGGGACAGGGACAGCAGATACGCAGTATTTT,CASSPGTGTADTQYF
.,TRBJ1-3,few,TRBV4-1,TGCGCCAGCAGCCAGTCAGGGAGCTCTGGAAACACCATATATTTT,CASSQSGSSGNTIYF
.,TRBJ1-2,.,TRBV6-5,TGTGCCAGCAGTTACAAAGAACAGCTTTACTATGGCTACACCTTC,CASSYKEQLYYGYTF
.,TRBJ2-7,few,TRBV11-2,TGTGCCAGCAGCTTGGGGGCCCCCCCCACCTACGAGCAGTACTTC,CASSLGAPPTYEQYF
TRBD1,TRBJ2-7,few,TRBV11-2,TGTGCCAGCAACGCCGGGACAGGGTACTACGAGCAGTACTTC,CASNAGTGYYEQYF
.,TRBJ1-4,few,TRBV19,TGTGCCAGCGCCCGCGCCCACGGGAGGGAAAAACTGTTTTTT,CASARAHGREKLFF
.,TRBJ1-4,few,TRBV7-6,TGTGCCAGCAGCCAGGGCCAGGGGCTAGGAGAAAAACTGTTTTTT,CASSQGQGLGEKLFF
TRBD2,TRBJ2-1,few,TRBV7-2,TGTGCCAGCAGCTTTTATAGCGGGAGCACCTACAATGAGCAGTTCTTC,CASSFYSGSTYNEQFF
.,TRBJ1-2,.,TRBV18,TGTGCCAGCTCACCTTATGGCGGCGGGCAGGGAAGATATGGCTACACCTTC,CASSPYGGGQGRYGYTF
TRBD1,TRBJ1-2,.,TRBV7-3,TGTGCCAGCAGGGCTTCCGGGACAGGGGCCTATGGCTACACCTTC,CASRASGTGAYGYTF
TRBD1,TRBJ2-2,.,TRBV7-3,TGTGCCAGCAGCTTAAGACAGGGCGGGACCGGGGAGCTGTTTTTT,CASSLRQGGTGELFF
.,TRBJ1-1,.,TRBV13,TGTGCCAGCAGCCCCCGGGCGTTTACCGCTGAAGCTTTCTTT,CASSPRAFTAEAFF
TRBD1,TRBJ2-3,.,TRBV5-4,TGTGCCAGCAGCGGGGACAGGGGCTTCACAGATACGCAGTATTTT,CASSGDRGFTDTQYF
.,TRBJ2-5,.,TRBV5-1,TGCGCCAGCGGAAAACAAGAGACCCAGTACTTC,CASGKQETQYF
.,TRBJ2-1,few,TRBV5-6,TGTGCCAGCAGCTTGGGGGCCCCCAATGAGCAGTTCTTC,CASSLGAPNEQFF
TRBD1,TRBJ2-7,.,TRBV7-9,TGTGCCAGCAGCCCCGTGGGGGGGGACAGGGGGCGAGAGCAGTACTTC,CASSPVGGDRGREQYF
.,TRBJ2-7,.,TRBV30,TGTGCCTGGAGTGTCTGGGGGGACGAGCAGTACTTC,CAWSVWGDEQYF
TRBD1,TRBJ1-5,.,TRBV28,TGTGCCAGCAGTACCCTGACAGGGGTGGTTCAGCCCCAGCATTTT,CASSTLTGVVQPQHF
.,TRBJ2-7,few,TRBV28,TGTGCCAGCAGTTTATCCCCGTGGGGGAGCTCCTCCTACGAGCAGTACTTC,CASSLSPWGSSSYEQYF
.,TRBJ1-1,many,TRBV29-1,TGCAGCGCTGAGGACAGTATCTTT,CSAEDSIF
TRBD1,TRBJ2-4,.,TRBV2,TGTGCCAGCAGTGTGGCCGGGACAGTGGTTGACATTCAGTACTTC,CASSVAGTVVDIQYF
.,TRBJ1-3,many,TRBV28,TGTGCCAGCAGTCCAAACAGGGTTTTTGGAAACACCATATATTTT,CASSPNRVFGNTIYF
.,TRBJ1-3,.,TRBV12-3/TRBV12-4,TGTGCCTCGGAAATAGGAAACACCATATATTTT,CASEIGNTIYF
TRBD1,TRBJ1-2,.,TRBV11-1,TGTGCCAGCAGCCACGGGGACAGGGGGCCTAACTATGGCTACACCTTC,CASSHGDRGPNYGYTF
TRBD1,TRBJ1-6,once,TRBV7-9,TGTGCCAGCAGCTTAGCGCCCGGACAGGGGGCTGTTCGGGATTCACCCCTCCACTTT,CASSLAPGQGAVRDSPLHF
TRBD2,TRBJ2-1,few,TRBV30,TGTGCCTGGAGTCTTCTGGGACTAGCCAATTACAATGAGCAGTTCTTC,CAWSLLGLANYNEQFF
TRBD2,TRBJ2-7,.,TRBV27,TGTGCCAGCAACTCTCTCGGGACTAGCGGCACCTACGAGCAGTACTTC,CASNSLGTSGTYEQYF